Below, one T cell receptor (beta chain) is given with its context. In the original processing: Researchers report that nucleated cell counts were estimated from reference gene primer amplification. This table comes from immunoSEQ multiplex PCR, and its TCRdb copy is limited to in-frame clones, with some not included. V and J calls and clone size follow that table, whereas D and trimming were derived from the DNA. The sample lists around 100,000 clones, around 81% occurring once. The sample belongs to a study of blood T cell repertoires in COVID-19. Study at large: The United States, Italy and Spain were the sources of the acute and convalescent COVID-19 samples. Sources were T cells, B-cell-depleted T cells, or PBMCs; the material itself was cDNA or gDNA.

In germline, CDR1 is SEHNR, CDR2 FQNEAQ (reference sequence). V was cut by 5 bases and J by 2 bases, with 10 bases left in between. The CDR3 runs to 15 residues. This sequence joins TRBV7-9 and TRBJ2-6; perhaps TRBD1 as D (5 bases). The clonotype originates from a man aged 50 or older with active or convalescent COVID-19. Sample: peripheral blood. CDR3: CASSPVGPGANVLTF. CDR3 nucleotide sequence: TGTGCCAGCAGCCCAGTGGGGCCTGGGGCCAACGTCCTGACTTTC.